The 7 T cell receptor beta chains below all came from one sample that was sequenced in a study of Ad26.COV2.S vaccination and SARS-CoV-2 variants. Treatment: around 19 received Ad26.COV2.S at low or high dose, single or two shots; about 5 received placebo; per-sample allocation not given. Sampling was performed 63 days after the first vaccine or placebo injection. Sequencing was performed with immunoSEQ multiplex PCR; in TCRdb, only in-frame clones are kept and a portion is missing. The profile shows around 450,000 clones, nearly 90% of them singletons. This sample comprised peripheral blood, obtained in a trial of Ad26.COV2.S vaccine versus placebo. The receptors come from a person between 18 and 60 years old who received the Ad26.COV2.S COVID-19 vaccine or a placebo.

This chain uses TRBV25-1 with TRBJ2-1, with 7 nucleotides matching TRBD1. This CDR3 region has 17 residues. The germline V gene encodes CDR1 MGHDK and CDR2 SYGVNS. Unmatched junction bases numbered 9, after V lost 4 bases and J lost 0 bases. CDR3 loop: CASSVKQGRPSYNEQFF. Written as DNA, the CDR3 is TGTGCCAGCAGTGTTAAACAGGGGCGACCCTCCTACAATGAGCAGTTCTTC. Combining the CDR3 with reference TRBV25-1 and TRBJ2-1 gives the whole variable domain EADIYQTPRYLVIGTGKKITLECSQTMGHDKMYWYQQDPGMELHLIHYSYGVNSTEKGDLSSESTVSRIRTEHFPLTLESARPSHTSQYLCASSVKQGRPSYNEQFFGPGTRLTVL.

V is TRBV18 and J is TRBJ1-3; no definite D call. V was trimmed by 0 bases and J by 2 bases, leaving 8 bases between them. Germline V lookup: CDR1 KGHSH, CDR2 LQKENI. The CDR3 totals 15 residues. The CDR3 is CASSPPNYTGNTIYF. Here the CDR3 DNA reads TGTGCCAGCTCACCACCCAACTACACTGGAAACACCATATATTTT.

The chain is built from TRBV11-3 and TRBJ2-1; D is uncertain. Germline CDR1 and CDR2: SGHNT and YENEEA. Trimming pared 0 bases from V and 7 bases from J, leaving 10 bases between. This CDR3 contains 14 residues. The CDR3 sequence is CASSLDSELNEQFF. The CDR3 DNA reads TGTGCCAGCAGCTTAGATAGTGAGTTGAATGAGCAGTTCTTC. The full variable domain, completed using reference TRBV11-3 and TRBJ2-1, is EAGVVQSPRYKIIEKKQPVAFWCNPISGHNTLYWYLQNLGQGPELLIRYENEEAVDDSQLPKDRFSAERLKGVDSTLKIQPAELGDSAVYLCASSLDSELNEQFFGPGTRLTVL.

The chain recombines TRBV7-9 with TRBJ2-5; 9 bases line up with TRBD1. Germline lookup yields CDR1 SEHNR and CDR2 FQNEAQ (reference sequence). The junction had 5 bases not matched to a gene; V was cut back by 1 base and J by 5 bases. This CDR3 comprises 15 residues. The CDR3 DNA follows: TGTGCCAGCAGCTTAGATCACAGGGGGCGGGAGACCCAGTACTTC. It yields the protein CASSLDHRGRETQYF.

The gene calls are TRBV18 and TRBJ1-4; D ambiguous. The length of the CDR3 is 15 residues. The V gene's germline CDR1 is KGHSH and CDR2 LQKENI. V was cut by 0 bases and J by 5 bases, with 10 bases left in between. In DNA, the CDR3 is TGTGCCAGCTCACCACCGGGGAGAATGAATGAAAAACTGTTTTTT. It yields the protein CASSPPGRMNEKLFF.

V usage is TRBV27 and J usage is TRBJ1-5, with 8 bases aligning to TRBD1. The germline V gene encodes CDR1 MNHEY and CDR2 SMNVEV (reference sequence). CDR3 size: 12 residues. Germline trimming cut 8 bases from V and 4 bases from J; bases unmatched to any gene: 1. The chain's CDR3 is CASGQGNQPQHF. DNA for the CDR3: TGTGCCAGCGGACAGGGAAATCAGCCCCAGCATTTT.

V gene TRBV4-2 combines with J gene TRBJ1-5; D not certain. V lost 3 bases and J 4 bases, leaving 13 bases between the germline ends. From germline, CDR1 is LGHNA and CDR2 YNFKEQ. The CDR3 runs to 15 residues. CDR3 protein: CASSQAEGRNQPQHF. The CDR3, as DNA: TGTGCCAGCAGCCAGGCGGAGGGTCGAAATCAGCCCCAGCATTTT.